One sample yielded the 21 T cell receptor beta chains listed below, sequenced in a study of cytomegalovirus exposure and HLA in healthy donors. 13 Jbeta primers and 60 Vbeta primers were used for the PCR. Generated by immunoSEQ multiplex PCR, the TCRdb table keeps only in-frame clones and is missing some. This table holds about 160,000 clones, 65% to 80% found once. The sample taken for sequencing was PBMCs. Receptors originate from a man aged 40-49 years in good health and CMV-seronegative.

This clone came up a few times. The chain employs TRBV7-6 and TRBJ1-5; 11 bases align to TRBD1. CDR3 length: 15 residues. J was trimmed by 5 bases and V by 3 bases; bases with no gene match: 3. The V gene's germline CDR1 is SGHVS and CDR2 FNYEAQ. CDR3: CASSFGDRGDQPQHF. Here the CDR3 DNA reads TGTGCCAGCAGCTTCGGGGACAGGGGGGATCAGCCCCAGCATTTT.

This clone was seen only a few times. The chain uses TRBV9 and TRBJ2-2, with 8 bases identical to TRBD1. V was clipped by 3 bases and J by 7 bases; unmatched bases: 11. This CDR3 has 16 amino acids. Germline CDR1 reads SGDLS; CDR2 reads YYNGEE. The CDR3 is CASSGGQGVTVGELFF. The CDR3 DNA follows: TGTGCCAGCAGCGGAGGACAGGGAGTAACGGTCGGGGAGCTGTTTTTT.

The V gene is TRBV4-2, the J gene TRBJ2-5; D possibly corresponds to TRBD2 (5 bases). Trimming removed 0 bases from V and 4 bases from J, with 9 bases in between. This CDR3 region has 14 residues. Germline CDR1 is LGHNA and CDR2 is YNFKEQ. CDR3 region: CASSQDGGGETQYF. The CDR3 region has the DNA TGTGCCAGCAGCCAAGATGGAGGAGGAGAGACCCAGTACTTC.

The gene calls are TRBV14 and TRBJ2-7, with D uncertain. CDR1 is SGHDN and CDR2 is FVKESK in the germline V gene. The CDR3 length is 14 residues. The V end lost 4 bases, the J end lost 4 bases, and 14 bases lay between the germline ends. The DNA for the CDR3 is TGTGCCAGCAGCCCACGAGGCACCTCATACGAGCAGTACTTC. Its protein product is CASSPRGTSYEQYF.

This clone was seen a handful of times. The V and J genes are TRBV5-6 and TRBJ1-1, with D possibly TRBD1 on 6 matching bases. Between the trimmed V and J ends, which lost 4 bases and 0 bases, there was a span of 10 bases. The CDR3 spans 14 residues. The V gene's germline CDR1 is SGHDT and CDR2 YYEEEE. CDR3 region: CASSPTGMNTEAFF. For the CDR3, the DNA is TGTGCCAGCAGCCCGACAGGAATGAACACTGAAGCTTTCTTT.

The chain uses TRBV7-2 and TRBJ2-3; unclear D gene. The CDR3 consists of 12 residues. Germline loops: CDR1 SGHTA, CDR2 FQGNSA. V was shortened by 5 bases and J by 3 bases, with 6 bases between the two germline ends. The CDR3 DNA sequence: TGTGCCAGCAGCCCCTTTACAGATACGCAGTATTTT. Its translation is CASSPFTDTQYF. Full variable domain (missing parts from reference TRBV7-2 and TRBJ2-3): GAGVSQSPSNKVTEKGKDVELRCDPISGHTALYWYRQSLGQGLEFLIYFQGNSAPDKSGLPSDRFSAERTGGSVSTLTIQRTQQEDSAVYLCASSPFTDTQYFGPGTRLTVL.

The chain joins TRBV19 to TRBJ2-7; D is perhaps TRBD2 (6 bases). The CDR3 contains 14 residues. CDR1 is LNHDA and CDR2 is SQIVND in the germline V gene (reference sequence). V lost 3 bases to trimming and J lost 4 bases, with 13 bases between them. The CDR3 sequence: CASSMMGLPYEQYF. Written as DNA, the CDR3 is TGTGCCAGTAGTATGATGGGACTTCCATACGAGCAGTACTTC.

This clone was seen just once. This chain links TRBV30 with TRBJ2-2; no clear D. CDR3 length equals 12 residues. Looked up from germline, CDR1 is GTSNPN and CDR2 is SVGIG (reference sequence). V was clipped by 3 bases and J by 6 bases, with 8 bases between them. CDR3 loop: CAWSRSAGELFF. CDR3 sequence (DNA): TGTGCCTGGAGCCGTTCCGCCGGGGAGCTGTTTTTT.

The J gene is TRBJ1-5, the V gene TRBV5-1, with 7 bases lining up with TRBD1. Germline lookup yields CDR1 SGHRS and CDR2 YFSETQ. Germline trimming cut 0 bases from V and 7 bases from J; bases unmatched to any gene: 1. The CDR3 contains 13 residues. The CDR3 loop reads CASSLAGGQPQHF. In DNA form, the CDR3 reads TGCGCCAGCAGCTTGGCAGGGGGACAGCCCCAGCATTTT.

This clone was picked up a small number of times. This chain uses TRBV18 with TRBJ1-2; TRBD1 matches at 10 bases. J gave up 7 bases and V 0 bases, and 8 bases lay outside the gene matches. This CDR3 spans 16 amino acids. Germline loops: CDR1 KGHSH, CDR2 LQKENI. The CDR3 protein is CASSPPADRGYSGYTF. The DNA of the CDR3 is TGTGCCAGCTCACCACCGGCGGACAGGGGGTACTCTGGCTACACCTTC.

The chain links TRBV30 to TRBJ1-1; 7 bases are a match to TRBD1. The CDR3 covers 13 residues. Germline CDR1 GTSNPN, CDR2 SVGIG (reference sequence). Trimming removed 0 bases from V and 6 bases from J; junction bases left unmatched: 4. CDR3 in DNA: TGTGCCTGGAGTGTTAGACAGGGCGCTGAAGCTTTCTTT. Translation gives CAWSVRQGAEAFF.

The CDR3 DNA sequence: TGTGCCATAGGGACAGGGAACTACGAGCAGTACTTC. Translation gives CAIGTGNYEQYF. The rearrangement links TRBV10-3 to TRBJ2-7; 9 bases line up with TRBD1. Germline V gives CDR1 ENHRY, CDR2 SYGVKD. The junction had 3 bases not matched to a gene; V was cut back by 9 bases and J by 3 bases. The CDR3 consists of 12 residues.

The gene calls are TRBV30 and TRBJ2-5; D call uncertain. The CDR3 contains 16 residues. V dropped 2 bases and J dropped 5 bases, with 21 bases sitting between them. CDR1 is GTSNPN, CDR2 SVGIG, per germline (reference sequence). The CDR3 spells CAWSYTFGVDEETQYF. For the CDR3, the DNA is TGTGCCTGGAGTTACACCTTCGGAGTGGATGAGGAGACCCAGTACTTC.

The chain links TRBV2 to TRBJ2-3, with D possibly matching TRBD2 (5 bases). With 6 bases removed from V and 7 bases from J, the gap between germline ends came to 17 bases. Germline V gene lookup returns CDR1 SNHLY and CDR2 FYNNEI. This CDR3 is built from 14 residues. CDR3 sequence: CASRPRLFANTQYF. Written as DNA, the CDR3 is TGTGCCAGCAGGCCCAGACTATTCGCGAATACGCAGTATTTT.

V usage is TRBV30 and J usage is TRBJ1-2, with D perhaps TRBD1 (6 bases). The CDR3 length is 15 residues. In germline, CDR1 is GTSNPN, CDR2 SVGIG (reference sequence). Between the trimmed V and J ends, which lost 5 bases and 1 base, there was a span of 17 bases. This CDR3 reads CAWLKSRGLNYGYTF. As DNA, the CDR3 is TGTGCCTGGCTCAAATCCAGGGGCCTTAACTATGGCTACACCTTC.

V and J are TRBV15 and TRBJ2-3, with TRBD2 identical over 9 bases. CDR3 length: 17 amino acids. Germline lookup yields CDR1 LNHNV and CDR2 YYDKDF (reference sequence). Germline trimming cut 1 base from V and 0 bases from J; bases unmatched to any gene: 5. The CDR3 loop reads CATSRARGGFSTDTQYF. The CDR3 bases are TGTGCCACCAGCAGAGCGCGGGGGGGCTTTAGCACAGATACGCAGTATTTT. The complete variable domain, with remaining parts taken from reference TRBV15 and TRBJ2-3, reads DAMVIQNPRYQVTQFGKPVTLSCSQTLNHNVMYWYQQKSSQAPKLLFHYYDKDFNNEADTPDNFQSRRPNTSFCFLDIRSPGLGDTAMYLCATSRARGGFSTDTQYFGPGTRLTVL.

The chain couples TRBV10-1 to TRBJ2-7; 14 bases are a match to TRBD2. The CDR3 totals 18 residues. The germline CDR1 and CDR2 sequences are WNHNN and SYGVQD (reference sequence). Unmatched junction bases numbered 5, after V lost 0 bases and J lost 1 base. The CDR3 nucleotides are TGCGCCAGCAGTGAGTCGACTAGCGGGGGGGCAAAGTCCTACGAGCAGTACTTC. It yields the protein CASSESTSGGAKSYEQYF.

The V call is TRBV18, the J call TRBJ1-6; D call uncertain. The CDR3 totals 15 residues. The germline CDR1 and CDR2 sequences are KGHSH and LQKENI. Trimming took 6 bases from V and 10 from J, leaving 19 bases between them. The CDR3 here is CASSPLGTAGSPLHF. The CDR3 coding sequence is TGTGCCAGCTCCCCTCTGGGAACGGCGGGATCACCCCTCCACTTT.

The CDR3 sequence is CSVLQTPNTEAFF. CDR3 coding DNA: TGCAGCGTCCTACAGACACCGAACACTGAAGCTTTCTTT. The chain recombines TRBV29-1 with TRBJ1-1; D gene ambiguous. CDR1 SQVTM and CDR2 ANQGSEA come from the germline V gene. The CDR3 has 13 residues. Trimming removed 6 bases at V and 1 base at J, with 12 bases between.

This clone came up once. The rearrangement uses TRBV5-1 and TRBJ2-5, with TRBD2 matching 11 bases. Germline lookup yields CDR1 SGHRS and CDR2 YFSETQ. With V trimmed by 4 bases and J by 4 bases, 15 bases remained unmatched. The CDR3 has 18 residues. The CDR3 region has the DNA TGCGCCAGCAGCACCCGTCCTAGCGGGGGGCCCTTGGGAGAGACCCAGTACTTC. This codes for CASSTRPSGGPLGETQYF.

This clone was counted only a few times. The chain carries TRBV18 and TRBJ2-2; D ambiguous. Germline V lookup: CDR1 KGHSH, CDR2 LQKENI. V was pared by 3 bases and J by 0 bases, with 8 bases between. The CDR3 loop spans 15 amino acids. This chain's CDR3 is CASSPWQTNTGELFF. CDR3 bases: TGTGCCAGCTCACCCTGGCAGACGAACACCGGGGAGCTGTTTTTT.